The T cell receptor beta chain described here comes from a study of blood T cell repertoires in COVID-19. Study background: Samples came from the United States, Italy and Spain, spanning acute and convalescent COVID-19. PBMCs, B-cell-depleted T cells, or T cells provided the cDNA or gDNA that made up the material.

In the source study's methods: Using reference gene primer amplification, nucleated cell counts were estimated. Profiled with immunoSEQ multiplex PCR; TCRdb holds only in-frame clones, not every one. V and J calls and clone size are copied from that table; D and trimming were computed from the DNA. This sample has about 140,000 clones, with approximately 78% found just once. The TCR originated in a woman older than 75 with acute or convalescent COVID-19. The source material was peripheral blood.

This CDR3 reads CASSFGTGNNSPLHF. The CDR3 coding sequence is TGTGCCAGCAGTTTCGGCACAGGAAATAATTCACCCCTCCACTTT. The chain recombines TRBV27 with TRBJ1-6, with D possibly TRBD1 on 5 matching bases. The germline V gene encodes CDR1 MNHEY and CDR2 SMNVEV (reference sequence). The ends were cut back, 3 bases at V and 5 bases at J, with 11 bases in the middle. The CDR3 sequence is 15 residues long.